This TCR beta chain was identified during a study of shared clonotypes between healthy human individuals. Study context: The study enrolled a couple of women and three men aged 18 to 49.

J gave up 3 bases and V 3 bases, and 5 bases lay outside the gene matches. The CDR3 totals 14 residues. Looked up from germline, CDR1 is SGHAT and CDR2 is FQNNGV. This table comes from immunoSEQ multiplex PCR, and its TCRdb copy is limited to in-frame clones, with some not included. There are approximately 510,000 clones in the sample; 75% to 85% occur only once, and 10% to 15% lies in the top ten. The sequence came from a woman aged 40 to 49 in good health. Some clones in this sample may be carry-over from other donors' samples. The specimen was PBMCs. The gene calls are TRBV11-2 and TRBJ2-7; 7 bases match TRBD1. The chain's CDR3 is CASSFLGGRYEQYF. The CDR3 bases are TGTGCCAGCAGCTTTTTAGGGGGCCGCTACGAGCAGTACTTC.